The entry below gives a single T cell receptor (beta chain) sequence along with its context. Antigen unknown. V lost 3 bases, J lost 4 bases, and 19 bases lay in between. The germline gives CDR1 MNHEY, CDR2 SMNVEV (reference sequence). The CDR3 loop spans 16 amino acids. The treatment: roughly 20 received Ad26.COV2.S at low or high dose, single or two shots; 5 received placebo; per-sample allocation not given. Collection of the samples took place on day 63 after the first injection of vaccine or placebo. These data are taken from a study of Ad26.COV2.S vaccination and SARS-CoV-2 variants. Regarding the study as a whole: Possible underestimation of total T cell responses by the TCR breadth and depth analyses was noted. It was vaccine recipients, not placebo recipients, who had the higher spike-specific TCR breadth.

Method: immunoSEQ multiplex PCR; TCRdb's copy keeps in-frame clones and lacks some. The table shows a few hundred thousand clones, with around 87% occurring only once. The sequence derives from a person aged 18 to 65 who received the Ad26.COV2.S COVID-19 vaccine or a placebo. The material sequenced was peripheral blood, taken in a trial of Ad26.COV2.S vaccine versus placebo. V gene TRBV27 combines with J gene TRBJ2-7; no reliable D call. The CDR3 nucleotides read TGTGCCAGCAGTTTGCTTTCGAGCCAGGCCCAATACGAGCAGTACTTC. This translates into CASSLLSSQAQYEQYF.